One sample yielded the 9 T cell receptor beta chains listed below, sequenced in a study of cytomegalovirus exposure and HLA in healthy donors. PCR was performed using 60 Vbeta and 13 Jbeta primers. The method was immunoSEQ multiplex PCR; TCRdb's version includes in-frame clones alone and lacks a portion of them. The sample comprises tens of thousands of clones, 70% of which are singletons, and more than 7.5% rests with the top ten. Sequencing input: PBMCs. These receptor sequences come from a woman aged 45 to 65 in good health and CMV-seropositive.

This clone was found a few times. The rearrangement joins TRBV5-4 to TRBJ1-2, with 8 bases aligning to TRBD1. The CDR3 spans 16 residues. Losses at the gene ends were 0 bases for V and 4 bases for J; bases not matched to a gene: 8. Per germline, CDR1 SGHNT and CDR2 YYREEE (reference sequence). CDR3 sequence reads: CASSLDPQGGGYGYTF. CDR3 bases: TGTGCCAGCAGCTTGGATCCACAGGGGGGAGGCTATGGCTACACCTTC.

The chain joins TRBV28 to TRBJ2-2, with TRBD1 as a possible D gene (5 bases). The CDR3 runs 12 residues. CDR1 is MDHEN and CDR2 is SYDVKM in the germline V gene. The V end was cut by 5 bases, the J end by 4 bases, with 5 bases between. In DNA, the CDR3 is TGTGCCAGCAGTGGGGCCACCGGGGAGCTGTTTTTT. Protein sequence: CASSGATGELFF. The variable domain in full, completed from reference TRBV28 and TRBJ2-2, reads DVKVTQSSRYLVKRTGEKVFLECVQDMDHENMFWYRQDPGLGLRLIYFSYDVKMKEKGDIPEGYSVSREKKERFSLILESASTNQTSMYLCASSGATGELFFGEGSRLTVL.

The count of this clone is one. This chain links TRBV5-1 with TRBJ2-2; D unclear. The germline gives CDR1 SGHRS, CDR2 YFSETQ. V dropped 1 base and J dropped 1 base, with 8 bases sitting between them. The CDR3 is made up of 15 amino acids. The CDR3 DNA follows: TGCGCCAGCAGCTTGATGTCAGGGAACACCGGGGAGCTGTTTTTT. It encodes CASSLMSGNTGELFF.

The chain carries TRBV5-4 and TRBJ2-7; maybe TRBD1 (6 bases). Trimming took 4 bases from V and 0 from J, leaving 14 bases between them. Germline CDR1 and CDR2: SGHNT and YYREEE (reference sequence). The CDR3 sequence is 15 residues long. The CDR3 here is CASSLGTQSSYEQYF. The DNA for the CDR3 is TGTGCCAGCAGCCTAGGGACACAGAGCTCCTACGAGCAGTACTTC.

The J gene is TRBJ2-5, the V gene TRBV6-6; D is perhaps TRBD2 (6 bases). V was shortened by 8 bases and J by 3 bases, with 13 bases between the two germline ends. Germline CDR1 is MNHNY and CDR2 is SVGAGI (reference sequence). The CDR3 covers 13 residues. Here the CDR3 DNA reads TGTGCCAGCGGGGTGCGGGGCGAAGAGACCCAGTACTTC. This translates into CASGVRGEETQYF.

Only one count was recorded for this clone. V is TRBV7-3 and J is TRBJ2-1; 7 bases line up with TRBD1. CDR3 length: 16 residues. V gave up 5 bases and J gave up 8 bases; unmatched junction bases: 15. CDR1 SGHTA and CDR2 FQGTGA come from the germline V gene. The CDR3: CASSRGWSQGNDEQFF. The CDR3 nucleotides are TGTGCCAGCAGCCGTGGGTGGTCACAGGGGAACGATGAGCAGTTCTTC.

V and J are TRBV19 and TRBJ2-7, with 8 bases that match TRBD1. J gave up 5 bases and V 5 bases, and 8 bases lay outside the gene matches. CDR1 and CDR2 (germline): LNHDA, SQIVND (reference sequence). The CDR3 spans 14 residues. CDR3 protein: CASSRTGQVHEQYF. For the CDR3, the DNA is TGTGCCAGTAGTCGTACGGGACAGGTCCACGAGCAGTACTTC.

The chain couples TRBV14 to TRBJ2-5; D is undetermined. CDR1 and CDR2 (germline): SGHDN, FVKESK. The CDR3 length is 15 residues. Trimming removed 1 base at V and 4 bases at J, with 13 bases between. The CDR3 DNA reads TGTGCCAGCAGCCAAGCTCGCCAGTATGGAGAGACCCAGTACTTC. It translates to CASSQARQYGETQYF.

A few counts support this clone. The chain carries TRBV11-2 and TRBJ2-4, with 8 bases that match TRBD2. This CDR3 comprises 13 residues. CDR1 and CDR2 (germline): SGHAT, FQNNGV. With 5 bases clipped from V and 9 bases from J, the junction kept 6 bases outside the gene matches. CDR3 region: CASSPPGGRIQYF. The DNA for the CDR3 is TGTGCCAGCAGCCCACCGGGGGGGCGCATTCAGTACTTC.